This T cell receptor (beta chain) was sequenced during a study of T cell repertoires in cytomegalovirus infection. The overall study: Public TCR beta signatures indicated both CMV infection and matching HLA type.

TCRdb reanalysed the reads using MiXCR and keeps one entry per CDR3 protein. The sample gives hundreds of thousands of distinct CDR3 sequences, approximately 30% of which show up once; over 10% is in the top ten. Between the trimmed V and J ends, which lost 3 bases and 8 bases, there was a span of 14 bases. CDR1 LNHDA and CDR2 SQIVND come from the germline V gene (reference sequence). The CDR3 spans 15 residues. This clonotype was found a few times. Its antigen is undetermined. Study observations and caveats: Carriers of CMV plus the relevant HLA were identified by cumulative public TCR beta family frequency. The response measured ex vivo was dominated by TCR beta clonotypes (HLA-C-restricted and CMV-specific).

Sequenced here: cultured CD8+ T cells from PBMCs, sampled from culture after CMV antigen stimulation. The sequence was obtained from a human donor in good health (CMV status not recorded). Some clones in this sample may be carry-over from other donors' samples. The V call is TRBV19, the J call TRBJ1-6, with D maybe TRBD1 (5 bases). For the CDR3, the DNA is TGTGCCAGTAGTATCACGGGACGAGGGGATTCACCCCTCCACTTT. As protein: CASSITGRGDSPLHF.